This TCR beta chain is drawn from a study of blood T cell repertoires in COVID-19. Per the original methods: Reference gene primer amplification in the assay estimated nucleated cell counts. TCRdb keeps only in-frame clones here, not all; method: immunoSEQ multiplex PCR. The D gene and trimming were derived from the DNA, and the V and J assignments and clone size from that table. Seen here are about 210,000 clones, more than 85% observed once, and the top ten hold roughly 0.7%. Trimming pared 2 bases from V and 3 bases from J, leaving 11 bases between. CDR3 length: 14 residues. Looked up from germline, CDR1 is SGHNT and CDR2 is YYREEE (reference sequence).

Sequencing was carried out using peripheral blood. The rearrangement joins TRBV5-4 to TRBJ2-5, with D unresolved. The sequence was collected from a middle-aged man with acute or convalescent COVID-19. The CDR3 coding sequence is TGTGCCAGCAGCTTTGATCAGTACAAAGAGACCCAGTACTTC. Its protein product is CASSFDQYKETQYF.